This T cell receptor beta chain was sequenced in a study of blood T cell repertoires in COVID-19. For the study at large: Acute and convalescent COVID-19 specimens originated in the United States, Italy and Spain. T cells, B-cell-depleted T cells, or PBMCs supplied cDNA or gDNA.

As originally analysed: By means of reference gene primer amplification, nucleated cell counts were estimated. Libraries were prepared by immunoSEQ multiplex PCR; TCRdb keeps only in-frame clonotypes and omits some of them. V and J calls and clone size are those listed in that table; D and trimming were worked out from the DNA. Among some 140,000 clones listed, about 90% were seen once. Germline lookup yields CDR1 SNHLY and CDR2 FYNNEI. CDR3 length: 14 amino acids. V lost 7 bases, J lost 5 bases, and 8 bases stayed unmatched. The clonotype originates from a middle-aged man with acute or convalescent COVID-19. The J gene is TRBJ2-5, the V gene TRBV2; 9 bases map to TRBD1. Sequenced input: peripheral blood. CDR3 protein: CASNADRGLETQYF. CDR3 DNA sequence: TGTGCCAGCAACGCCGACAGGGGGTTGGAGACCCAGTACTTC.